This T cell receptor (beta chain) was identified during a study of cytomegalovirus exposure and HLA in healthy donors. Turning to the study itself: About 80 million unique TCRs from HLA-typed donors made up an early data release. Study-level findings and limits: The authors judged a highly shared variant cluster likely a sequencing artifact.

Germline V gene sequence: CDR1 LGHNA, CDR2 YNFKEQ. The trim removed 0 bases at V and 4 bases at J, leaving 10 bases unmatched. The CDR3 extends over 17 amino acids. Regarding this clone: Its antigen is currently unknown.

Researchers ran the PCR with 60 Vbeta and 13 Jbeta primers. The method was immunoSEQ multiplex PCR; TCRdb's version includes in-frame clones alone and lacks a portion of them. There are some 160,000 clones in the sample; roughly 88% occur only once, and roughly 1.5% lies in the top ten. Material for sequencing was PBMCs. This chain joins TRBV4-2 and TRBJ2-3, with 7 bases aligning to TRBD2. This sequence originates from a woman aged 18-29 years in good health and CMV-seronegative. In DNA form, the CDR3 reads TGTGCCAGCAGCCAAGATCTATCGCGGGGGAGGGCAGATACGCAGTATTTT. The encoded protein is CASSQDLSRGRADTQYF.